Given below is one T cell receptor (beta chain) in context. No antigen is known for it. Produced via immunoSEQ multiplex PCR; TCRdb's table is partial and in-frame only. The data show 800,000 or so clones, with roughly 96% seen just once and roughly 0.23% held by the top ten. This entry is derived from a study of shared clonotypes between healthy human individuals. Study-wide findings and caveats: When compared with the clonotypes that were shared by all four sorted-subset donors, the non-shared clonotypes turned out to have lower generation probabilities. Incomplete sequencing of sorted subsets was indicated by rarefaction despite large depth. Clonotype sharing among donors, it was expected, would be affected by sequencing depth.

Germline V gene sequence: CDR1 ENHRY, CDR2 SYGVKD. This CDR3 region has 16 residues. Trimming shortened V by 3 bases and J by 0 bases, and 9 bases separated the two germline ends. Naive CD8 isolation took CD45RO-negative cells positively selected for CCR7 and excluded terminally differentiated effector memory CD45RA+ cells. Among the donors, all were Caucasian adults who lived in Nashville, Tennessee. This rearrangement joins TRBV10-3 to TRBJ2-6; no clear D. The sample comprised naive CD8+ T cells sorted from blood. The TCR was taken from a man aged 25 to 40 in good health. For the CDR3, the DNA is TGTGCCATCAGTGACGTTGGGTACTCTGGGGCCAACGTCCTGACTTTC. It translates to CAISDVGYSGANVLTF.